This T cell receptor beta chain comes out of a study of identical twins. Template switching added a universal primer site; cDNA carried unique molecular identifiers. Via MiXCR, TCRdb re-called the 5' RACE reads, giving one row per CDR3 protein. The repertoire holds 150,000 or so distinct CDR3 sequences, with under 4.5% as singletons. The table lists this clonotype with many counts. Germline CDR1 is DFQATT and CDR2 is SNEGSKA (reference sequence). The CDR3 has 16 residues. V trimming: 3 bases; J trimming: 5 bases; junction bases outside the gene matches: 13. The sample was memory T cells sorted from blood. This receptor was taken from a young man in good health. The chain joins TRBV20-1 to TRBJ2-5; TRBD2 matches at 9 bases. The CDR3 region is CSARDFLSGSAETQYF. Written as DNA, the CDR3 is TGCAGTGCTAGGGACTTTCTTAGCGGGAGTGCGGAGACCCAGTACTTC.